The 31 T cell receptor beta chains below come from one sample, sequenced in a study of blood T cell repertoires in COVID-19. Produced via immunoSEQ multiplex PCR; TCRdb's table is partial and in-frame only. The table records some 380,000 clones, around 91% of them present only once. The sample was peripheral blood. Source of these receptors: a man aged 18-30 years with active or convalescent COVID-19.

CDR3 DNA sequence: TGTGCCAGTAGTATCCCGGGAGCCGGGAGGAATGGCTACACCTTC. Residues: CASSIPGAGRNGYTF. The chain has TRBV19 and TRBJ1-2; D gene ambiguous. The ends were cut back, 3 bases at V and 6 bases at J, with 17 bases in the middle. Germline loops: CDR1 LNHDA, CDR2 SQIVND (reference sequence). There are 15 residues in the CDR3.

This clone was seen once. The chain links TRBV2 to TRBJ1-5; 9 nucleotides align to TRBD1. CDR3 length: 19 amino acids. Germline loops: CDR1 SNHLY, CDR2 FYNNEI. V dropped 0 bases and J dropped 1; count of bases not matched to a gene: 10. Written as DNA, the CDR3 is TGTGCCAGCAGTGAAGCTTTAGTGAACAGGGGGCCAAGCAATCAGCCCCAGCATTTT. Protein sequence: CASSEALVNRGPSNQPQHF.

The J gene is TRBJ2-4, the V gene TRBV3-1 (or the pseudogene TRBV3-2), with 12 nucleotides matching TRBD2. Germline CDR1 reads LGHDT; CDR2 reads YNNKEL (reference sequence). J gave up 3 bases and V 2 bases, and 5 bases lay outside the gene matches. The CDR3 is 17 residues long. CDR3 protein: CASSQTSGGYFKNIQYF. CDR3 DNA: TGTGCCAGCAGCCAAACTAGCGGGGGGTACTTCAAAAACATTCAGTACTTC.

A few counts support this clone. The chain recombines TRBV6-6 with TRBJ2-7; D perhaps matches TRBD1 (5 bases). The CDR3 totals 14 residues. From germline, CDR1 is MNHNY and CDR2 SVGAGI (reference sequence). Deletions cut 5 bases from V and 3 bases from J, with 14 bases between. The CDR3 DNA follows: TGTGCCAGCAGTCCCGGGCAGGACATCTACGAGCAGTACTTC. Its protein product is CASSPGQDIYEQYF.

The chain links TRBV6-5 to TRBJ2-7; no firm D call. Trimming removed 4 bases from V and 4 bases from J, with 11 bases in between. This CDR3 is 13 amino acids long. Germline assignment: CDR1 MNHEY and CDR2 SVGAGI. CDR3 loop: CASSSNLEYEQYF. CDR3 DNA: TGTGCCAGCAGTTCCAACTTAGAGTACGAGCAGTACTTC.

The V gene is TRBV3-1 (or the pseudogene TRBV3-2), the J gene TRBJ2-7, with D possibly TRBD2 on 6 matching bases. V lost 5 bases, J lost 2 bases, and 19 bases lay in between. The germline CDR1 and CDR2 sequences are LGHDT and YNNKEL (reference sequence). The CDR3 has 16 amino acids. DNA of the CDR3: TGTGCCAGCAGCAAAGTTCGTCCTAGCGAGGCCTACGAGCAGTACTTC. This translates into CASSKVRPSEAYEQYF.

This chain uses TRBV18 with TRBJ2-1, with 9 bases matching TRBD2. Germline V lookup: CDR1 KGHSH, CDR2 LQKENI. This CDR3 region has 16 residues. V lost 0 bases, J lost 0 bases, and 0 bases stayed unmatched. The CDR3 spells CASSPPSGGSYNEQFF. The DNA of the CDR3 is TGTGCCAGCTCACCACCTAGCGGGGGCTCCTACAATGAGCAGTTCTTC.

The CDR3 DNA is TGTGCCAGCAGCTTAGAGGGGATCAAGAACACCATATATTTT. It codes for CASSLEGIKNTIYF. The chain links TRBV7-8 to TRBJ1-3; D may be TRBD1 (5 bases). CDR3 size: 14 residues. V lost 1 base to trimming and J lost 7 bases, with 11 bases between them. The V gene's germline CDR1 is SGHVS and CDR2 FQNEAQ.

The CDR3 region is CASSVSGRVDEQFF. In nucleotides, the CDR3 is TGTGCCAGCAGCGTAAGCGGGAGGGTCGATGAGCAGTTCTTC. The V gene is TRBV9, the J gene TRBJ2-1; 10 bases line up with TRBD2. The germline gives CDR1 SGDLS, CDR2 YYNGEE. The CDR3 covers 14 residues. The V and J ends lost 1 base and 8 bases, in that order; junction bases with no gene match: 3.

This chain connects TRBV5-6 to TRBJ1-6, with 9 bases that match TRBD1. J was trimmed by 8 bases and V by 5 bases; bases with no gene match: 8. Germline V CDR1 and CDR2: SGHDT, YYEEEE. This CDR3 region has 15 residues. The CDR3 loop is CASSWDRAFDSPLHF. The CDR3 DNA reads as TGTGCCAGCAGTTGGGACAGGGCGTTCGATTCACCCCTCCACTTT.

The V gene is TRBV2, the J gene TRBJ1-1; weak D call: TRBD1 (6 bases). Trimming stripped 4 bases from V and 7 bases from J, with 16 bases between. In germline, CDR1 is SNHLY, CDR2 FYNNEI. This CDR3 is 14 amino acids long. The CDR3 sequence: CASSAETGKNEAFF. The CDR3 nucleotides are TGTGCCAGCAGTGCTGAGACAGGTAAAAATGAAGCTTTCTTT. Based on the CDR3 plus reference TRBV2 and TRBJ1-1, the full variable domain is EPEVTQTPSHQVTQMGQEVILRCVPISNHLYFYWYRQILGQKVEFLVSFYNNEISEKSEIFDDQFSVERPDGSNFTLKIRSTKLEDSAMYFCASSAETGKNEAFFGQGTRLTVV.

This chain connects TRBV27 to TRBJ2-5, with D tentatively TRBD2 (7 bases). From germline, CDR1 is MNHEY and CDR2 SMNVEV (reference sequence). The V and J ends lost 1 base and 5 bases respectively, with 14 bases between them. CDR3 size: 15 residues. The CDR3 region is CASSLLGGARETQYF. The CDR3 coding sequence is TGTGCCAGCAGTTTATTAGGGGGGGCGAGGGAGACCCAGTACTTC.

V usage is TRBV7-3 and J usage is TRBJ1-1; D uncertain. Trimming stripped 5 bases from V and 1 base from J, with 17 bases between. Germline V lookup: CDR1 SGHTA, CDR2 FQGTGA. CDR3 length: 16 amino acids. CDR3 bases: TGTGCCAGCAGCCTCATCCAGGTTGGCGCGAACACTGAAGCTTTCTTT. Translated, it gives CASSLIQVGANTEAFF.

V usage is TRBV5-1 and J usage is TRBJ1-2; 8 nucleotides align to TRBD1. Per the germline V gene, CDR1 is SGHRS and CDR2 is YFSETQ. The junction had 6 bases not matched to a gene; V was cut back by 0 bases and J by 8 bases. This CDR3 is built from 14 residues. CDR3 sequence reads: CASSLGDRSRGYTF. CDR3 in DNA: TGCGCCAGCAGCTTGGGGGACAGGTCTCGAGGCTACACCTTC.

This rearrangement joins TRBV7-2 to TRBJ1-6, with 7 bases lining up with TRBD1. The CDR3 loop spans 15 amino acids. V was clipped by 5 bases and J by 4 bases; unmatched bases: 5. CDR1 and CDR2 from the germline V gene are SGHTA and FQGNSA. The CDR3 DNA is TGTGCCAGCAGCCACCGGGGACAGTATAATTCACCCCTCCACTTT. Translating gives CASSHRGQYNSPLHF.

The CDR3 bases are TGCGCCAGCAGCCAAAATTCCCCCGGGACAGCGAACTATGGCTACACCTTC. Encoded protein: CASSQNSPGTANYGYTF. This chain links TRBV4-3 with TRBJ1-2; TRBD1 matches 7 bases. V lost 2 bases, J lost 2 bases, and 11 bases stayed unmatched. This CDR3 has 17 residues. CDR1 and CDR2 from the germline V gene are LGHNA and YSLEER.

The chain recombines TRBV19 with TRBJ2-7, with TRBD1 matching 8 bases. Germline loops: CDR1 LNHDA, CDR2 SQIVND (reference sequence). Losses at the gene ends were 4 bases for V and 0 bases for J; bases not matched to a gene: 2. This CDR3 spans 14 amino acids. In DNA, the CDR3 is TGTGCCAGTAGTAGGACAGGGACCTCCTACGAGCAGTACTTC. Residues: CASSRTGTSYEQYF.

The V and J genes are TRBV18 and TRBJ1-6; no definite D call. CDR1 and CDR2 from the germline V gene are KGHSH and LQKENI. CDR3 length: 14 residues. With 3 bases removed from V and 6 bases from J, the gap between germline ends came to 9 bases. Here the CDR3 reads CASSPGSVNSPLHF. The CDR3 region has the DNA TGTGCCAGCTCACCCGGGTCTGTTAATTCACCCCTCCACTTT.

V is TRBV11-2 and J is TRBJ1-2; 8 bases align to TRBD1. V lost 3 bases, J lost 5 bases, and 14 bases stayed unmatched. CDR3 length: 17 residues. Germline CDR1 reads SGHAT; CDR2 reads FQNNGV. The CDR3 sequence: CASSFRTGKMVGYGYTF. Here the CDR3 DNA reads TGTGCCAGCAGCTTTCGGACAGGGAAGATGGTGGGGTATGGCTACACCTTC.

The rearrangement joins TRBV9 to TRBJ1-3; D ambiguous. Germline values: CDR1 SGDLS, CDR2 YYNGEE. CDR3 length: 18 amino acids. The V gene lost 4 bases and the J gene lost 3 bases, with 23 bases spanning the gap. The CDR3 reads CASSPGTGGVGLGNTIYF. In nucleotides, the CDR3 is TGTGCCAGCAGCCCGGGCACCGGCGGGGTCGGGCTTGGAAACACCATATATTTT. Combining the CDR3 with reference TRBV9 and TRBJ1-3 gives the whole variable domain DSGVTQTPKHLITATGQRVTLRCSPRSGDLSVYWYQQSLDQGLQFLIQYYNGEERAKGNILERFSAQQFPDLHSELNLSSLELGDSALYFCASSPGTGGVGLGNTIYFGEGSWLTVV.

The CDR3 loop reads CASSWGLAGGAGDTQYF. CDR3 sequence (DNA): TGTGCCAGCAGCTGGGGACTAGCGGGAGGTGCAGGAGATACGCAGTATTTT. This rearrangement joins TRBV5-6 to TRBJ2-3; 15 positions match TRBD2. The CDR3 consists of 17 residues. Trimming cost V 3 bases and J 5 bases; bases outside gene matches: 7. The germline CDR1 and CDR2 sequences are SGHDT and YYEEEE.

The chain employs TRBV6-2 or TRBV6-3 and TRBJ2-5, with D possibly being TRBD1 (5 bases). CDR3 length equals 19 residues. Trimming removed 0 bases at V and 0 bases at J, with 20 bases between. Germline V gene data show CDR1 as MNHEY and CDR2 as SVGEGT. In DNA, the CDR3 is TGTGCCAGCAGTTACTCGCTTCAGACAGATCAGATGTACCAAGAGACCCAGTACTTC. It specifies CASSYSLQTDQMYQETQYF.

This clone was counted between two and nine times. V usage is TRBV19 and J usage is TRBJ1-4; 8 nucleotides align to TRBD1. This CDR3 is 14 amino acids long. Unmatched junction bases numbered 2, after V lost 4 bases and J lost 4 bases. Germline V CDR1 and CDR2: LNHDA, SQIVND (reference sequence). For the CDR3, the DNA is TGTGCCAGTAGTACGACAGGGGTTAATGAAAAACTGTTTTTT. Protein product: CASSTTGVNEKLFF.

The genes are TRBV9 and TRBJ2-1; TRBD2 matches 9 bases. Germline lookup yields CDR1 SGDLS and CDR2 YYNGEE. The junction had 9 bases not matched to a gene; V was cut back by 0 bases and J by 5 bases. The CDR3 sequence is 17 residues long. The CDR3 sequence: CASSVEGAGGPDNEQFF. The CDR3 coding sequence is TGTGCCAGCAGCGTAGAGGGCGCGGGGGGGCCAGACAATGAGCAGTTCTTC.

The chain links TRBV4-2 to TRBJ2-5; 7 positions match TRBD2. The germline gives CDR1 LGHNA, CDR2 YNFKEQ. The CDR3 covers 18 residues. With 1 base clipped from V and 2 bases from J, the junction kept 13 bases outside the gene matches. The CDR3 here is CASSQVGLRLRGQETQYF. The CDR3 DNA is TGTGCCAGCAGCCAAGTGGGGCTTCGATTGCGGGGGCAAGAGACCCAGTACTTC.

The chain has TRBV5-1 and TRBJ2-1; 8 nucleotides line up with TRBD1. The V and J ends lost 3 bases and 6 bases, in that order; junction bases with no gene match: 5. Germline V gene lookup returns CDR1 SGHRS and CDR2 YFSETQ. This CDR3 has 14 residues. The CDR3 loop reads CASSSPGTGNEQFF. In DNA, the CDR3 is TGCGCCAGCAGCTCCCCCGGGACAGGCAATGAGCAGTTCTTC.

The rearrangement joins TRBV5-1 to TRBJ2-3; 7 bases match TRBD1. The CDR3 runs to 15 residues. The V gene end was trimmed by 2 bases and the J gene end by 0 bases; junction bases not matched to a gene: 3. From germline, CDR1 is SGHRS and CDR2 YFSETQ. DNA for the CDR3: TGCGCCAGCAGCTTAACAGGGGCTAGCACAGATACGCAGTATTTT. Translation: CASSLTGASTDTQYF.

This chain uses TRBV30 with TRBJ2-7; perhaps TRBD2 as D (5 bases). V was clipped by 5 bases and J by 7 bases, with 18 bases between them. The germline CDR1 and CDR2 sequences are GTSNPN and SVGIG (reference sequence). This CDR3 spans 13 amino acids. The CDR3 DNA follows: TGTGCCTGGGGGCTACTACTAGTGAAAGAGCAGTACTTC. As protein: CAWGLLLVKEQYF.

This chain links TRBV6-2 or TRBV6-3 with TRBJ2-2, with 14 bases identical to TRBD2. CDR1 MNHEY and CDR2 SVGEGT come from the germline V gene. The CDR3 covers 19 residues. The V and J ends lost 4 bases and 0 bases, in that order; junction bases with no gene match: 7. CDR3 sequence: CASSFPGTSGSANTGELFF. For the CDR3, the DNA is TGTGCCAGCAGTTTCCCCGGGACTAGCGGGAGCGCGAACACCGGGGAGCTGTTTTTT.

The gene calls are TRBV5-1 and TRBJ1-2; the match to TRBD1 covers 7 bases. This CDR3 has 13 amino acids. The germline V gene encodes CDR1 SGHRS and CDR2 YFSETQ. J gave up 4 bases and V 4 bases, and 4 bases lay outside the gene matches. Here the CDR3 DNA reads TGCGCCAGCAGCACCCGGGACAGCTATGGCTACACCTTC. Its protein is CASSTRDSYGYTF.

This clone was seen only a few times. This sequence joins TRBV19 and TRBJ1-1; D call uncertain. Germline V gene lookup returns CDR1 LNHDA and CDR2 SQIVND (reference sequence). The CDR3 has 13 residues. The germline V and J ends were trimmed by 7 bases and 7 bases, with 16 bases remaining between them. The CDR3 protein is CASTGQLGGEAFF. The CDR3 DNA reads TGTGCCAGTACAGGCCAGCTGGGAGGTGAAGCTTTCTTT.